This T cell receptor beta chain was sequenced during a study of T cells after somatic rescue of genetic block. V dropped 3 bases and J dropped 3 bases, with 11 bases sitting between them. CDR1 is MNHEY and CDR2 is SMNVEV in the germline V gene (reference sequence). This CDR3 is built from 14 residues. Profiling relied on immunoSEQ multiplex PCR, and the TCRdb table lists in-frame clones only, not all of them. The table includes approximately 10,000 clones, about two thirds detected once. The V call is TRBV27, the J call TRBJ1-1, with D hard to call. The sequence was obtained from a boy aged 5-17 years. Sequences were obtained from peripheral blood mononuclear cells (PBMCs). CDR3: CASSFFGRDTEAFF. DNA for the CDR3: TGTGCCAGCAGTTTCTTTGGGAGGGACACTGAAGCTTTCTTT.